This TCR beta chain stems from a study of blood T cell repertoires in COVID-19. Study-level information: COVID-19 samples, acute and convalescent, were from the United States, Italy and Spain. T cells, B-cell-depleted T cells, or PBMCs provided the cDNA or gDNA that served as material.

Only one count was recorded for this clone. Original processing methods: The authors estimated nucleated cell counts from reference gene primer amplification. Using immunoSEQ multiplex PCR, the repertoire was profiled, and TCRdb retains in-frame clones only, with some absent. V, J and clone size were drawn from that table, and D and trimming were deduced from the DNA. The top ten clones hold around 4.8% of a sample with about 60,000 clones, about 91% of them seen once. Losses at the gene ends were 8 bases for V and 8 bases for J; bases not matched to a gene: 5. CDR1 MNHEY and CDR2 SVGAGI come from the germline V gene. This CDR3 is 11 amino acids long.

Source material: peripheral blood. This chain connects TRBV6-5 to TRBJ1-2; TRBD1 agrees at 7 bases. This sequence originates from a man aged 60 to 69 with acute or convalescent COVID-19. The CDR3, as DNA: TGTGCCAGCCGACAGGGTGGGGGCTACACCTTC. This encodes CASRQGGGYTF.